These 18 T cell receptor beta chains were sequenced from one sample in a study of T cell repertoires in ileal Crohn's disease. Here immunoSEQ multiplex PCR was the method, and the copy in TCRdb shows in-frame clones only, minus some. Seen here are 8,500 to 13,000 clones, about four fifths observed once, and the top ten hold over 13%. Time point noted: neoterminal ileum biopsy at postoperative endoscopy, about 6 months after surgery. The sequenced sample consisted of ileal tissue. The receptors stem from an adult with Crohn's disease.

This chain joins TRBV11-2 and TRBJ1-2, with 8 bases fitting TRBD1. With V trimmed by 5 bases and J by 6 bases, 11 bases remained unmatched. Germline loops: CDR1 SGHAT, CDR2 FQNNGV. The CDR3 is 15 residues long. Here the CDR3 DNA reads TGTGCCAGCAGCCTATCCTTCGGACAGGGTGATGGCTACACCTTC. Translating it yields CASSLSFGQGDGYTF.

The J gene is TRBJ2-7, the V gene TRBV5-6, with 14 positions matching TRBD2. Germline trimming cut 4 bases from V and 2 bases from J; bases unmatched to any gene: 2. Germline-derived CDR1 and CDR2 are SGHDT and YYEEEE. This CDR3 region has 15 residues. The CDR3 protein is CASSGLAGGPYEQYF. The CDR3 region has the DNA TGTGCCAGCAGCGGACTAGCGGGGGGACCCTACGAGCAGTACTTC.

The chain combines TRBV6-6 with TRBJ1-4; D not resolved. The V gene lost 6 bases and the J gene lost 7 bases, with 15 bases spanning the gap. Germline-derived CDR1 and CDR2 are MNHNY and SVGAGI (reference sequence). CDR3 length: 14 residues. The CDR3: CASSPSLWSEKLFF. CDR3 DNA: TGTGCCAGCAGCCCGAGCCTATGGAGTGAAAAACTGTTTTTT.

The chain employs TRBV7-2 and TRBJ1-3; D remains unclear. The CDR3 runs 15 residues. Germline V lookup: CDR1 SGHTA, CDR2 FQGNSA. V lost 2 bases and J lost 0, with 8 bases in between. CDR3 loop: CASSLQQSSGNTIYF. The CDR3 bases are TGTGCCAGCAGCTTACAACAGAGCTCTGGAAACACCATATATTTT.

CDR3 coding DNA: TGCGCCAGCAGCCAAGATCGGGGTAGTGGATCCTATAATTCACCCCTCCACTTT. Protein product: CASSQDRGSGSYNSPLHF. V gene TRBV4-3 combines with J gene TRBJ1-6; D call uncertain. The CDR3 totals 18 residues. V was cut by 0 bases and J by 1 base, with 13 bases left in between. Germline values: CDR1 LGHNA, CDR2 YSLEER.

The chain couples TRBV18 to TRBJ1-2; D remains ambiguous. Between the trimmed V and J ends, which lost 8 bases and 2 bases, there was a span of 6 bases. The CDR3 length is 11 residues. CDR1 KGHSH and CDR2 LQKENI come from the germline V gene. CDR3 sequence reads: CASTENYGYTF. The DNA of the CDR3 is TGTGCCAGCACGGAGAACTATGGCTACACCTTC.

This chain links TRBV10-3 with TRBJ2-3, with 14 bases lining up with TRBD2. The CDR3 is 17 residues long. The ends lost 8 bases at V and 4 bases at J; junction bases unmatched: 11. The germline V gene encodes CDR1 ENHRY and CDR2 SYGVKD. CDR3 DNA: TGTGCCATCGGGTCGGAGACTAGCGGGGGGGGAGCAGATACGCAGTATTTT. Encoded protein: CAIGSETSGGGADTQYF.

This clone appeared once. This chain uses TRBV10-3 with TRBJ1-4; possible D gene TRBD1, 5 bases. The CDR3 covers 13 residues. CDR1 and CDR2 from the germline V gene are ENHRY and SYGVKD. Trimming cost V 11 bases and J 8 bases, with 18 bases left between them. The CDR3, as DNA: TGTGCCGCACGAAGGGGTTTGGAGGAAAAACTGTTTTTT. Translated: CAARRGLEEKLFF.

The rearrangement uses TRBV7-3 and TRBJ1-2; 10 bases are shared with TRBD1. V trimming: 6 bases; J trimming: 7 bases; junction bases outside the gene matches: 8. Germline assignment: CDR1 SGHTA and CDR2 FQGTGA. This CDR3 region has 14 residues. CDR3 protein: CASSPGQGSSGYTF. CDR3 nucleotides: TGTGCCAGCAGTCCGGGACAGGGGAGTTCTGGCTACACCTTC.

This chain connects TRBV27 to TRBJ1-2; 10 nucleotides align to TRBD1. The CDR3 has 15 residues. J was trimmed by 4 bases and V by 8 bases; bases with no gene match: 10. Germline CDR1 reads MNHEY; CDR2 reads SMNVEV (reference sequence). Here the CDR3 reads CASLTGTGVAYGYTF. DNA for the CDR3: TGTGCCAGCTTAACCGGGACAGGGGTTGCCTATGGCTACACCTTC.

The J gene is TRBJ2-2, the V gene TRBV10-3; D gene unclear. The CDR3 runs to 19 residues. Deletions cut 8 bases from V and 1 base from J, with 26 bases between. Germline values: CDR1 ENHRY, CDR2 SYGVKD. The CDR3 region is CAIGTPFKTTELNTGELFF. The CDR3 DNA follows: TGTGCCATCGGAACTCCATTCAAGACCACAGAGTTGAACACCGGGGAGCTGTTTTTT.

The chain uses TRBV19 and TRBJ1-6; 7 bases line up with TRBD1. The CDR3 extends over 14 amino acids. The J segment lost 6 bases and the V segment lost 5 bases, leaving 4 bases of the junction unmatched. Germline assignment: CDR1 LNHDA and CDR2 SQIVND (reference sequence). The chain's CDR3 is CASSLDRPNSPLHF. The CDR3 DNA reads as TGTGCCAGTAGTCTGGACAGGCCTAATTCACCCCTCCACTTT. Full variable domain (remainder filled in from reference TRBV19 and TRBJ1-6): DGGITQSPKYLFRKEGQNVTLSCEQNLNHDAMYWYRQDPGQGLRLIYYSQIVNDFQKGDIAEGYSVSREKKESFPLTVTSAQKNPTAFYLCASSLDRPNSPLHFGNGTRLTVT.

Regarding this clone: Additional DNA sequences in this sample encode the identical CDR3. V and J are TRBV7-9 and TRBJ2-7, with D possibly TRBD1 on 5 matching bases. Germline V CDR1 and CDR2: SEHNR, FQNEAQ (reference sequence). The ends were cut back, 2 bases at V and 1 base at J, with 12 bases in the middle. CDR3 length equals 15 residues. The CDR3 here is CASSLKGQGSYEQYF. CDR3 DNA: TGTGCCAGCAGCTTAAAGGGGCAGGGTTCCTACGAGCAGTACTTC.

The CDR3 coding sequence is TGTGCCAGCAGTTCCTCCCGCAGGGGGCTGCACGAGCAGTACTTC. Translation gives CASSSSRRGLHEQYF. The V and J genes are TRBV6-5 and TRBJ2-7, with 8 positions matching TRBD1. The germline V gene has CDR1 MNHEY and CDR2 SVGAGI. Trimming at V came to 4 bases and at J to 5 bases, leaving 10 bases not matched to a gene. The CDR3 has 15 amino acids.

This clone was found a few times. V usage is TRBV7-6 and J usage is TRBJ2-7, with D uncertain. There are 16 residues in the CDR3. Trimming took off 2 bases at V and 3 bases at J, with 17 bases between the two ends. Per the germline V gene, CDR1 is SGHVS and CDR2 is FNYEAQ. CDR3 sequence: CASSLRVLSSDYEQYF. Written as DNA, the CDR3 is TGTGCCAGCAGCTTACGTGTTTTGAGCTCCGACTACGAGCAGTACTTC.

This chain links TRBV4-1 with TRBJ1-6, with D possibly TRBD1 on 5 matching bases. Germline CDR1 reads MGHRA; CDR2 reads YSYEKL. Between the trimmed V and J ends, which lost 5 bases and 4 bases, there was a span of 12 bases. The CDR3 runs to 15 residues. The CDR3 is CASSITGHYNSPLHF. Here the CDR3 DNA reads TGCGCCAGCAGCATCACAGGACATTATAATTCACCCCTCCACTTT.

The V call is TRBV29-1, the J call TRBJ2-3; 16 nucleotides align to TRBD2. Unmatched junction bases numbered 3, after V lost 3 bases and J lost 6 bases. The CDR3 totals 15 residues. Germline V lookup: CDR1 SQVTM, CDR2 ANQGSEA. CDR3 nucleotides: TGCAGCGTTGAGGGACTAGCGGGGGGGCGGGATACGCAGTATTTT. Translating it yields CSVEGLAGGRDTQYF.

This clone was seen only once. The V gene is TRBV7-2, the J gene TRBJ2-5; 7 bases match TRBD1. Germline V lookup: CDR1 SGHTA, CDR2 FQGNSA. Trimming at V came to 2 bases and at J to 5 bases, leaving 11 bases not matched to a gene. The CDR3 extends over 16 amino acids. The CDR3 DNA follows: TGTGCCAGCAGCTTATACCGAGGGGGCTATGTCGAGACCCAGTACTTC. Amino acid sequence: CASSLYRGGYVETQYF.